This is a list of T cell receptor beta chains from one sample in a study of graft-versus-host responses after intestinal transplantation. These TCRs are of unknown antigen specificity. Sequencing used immunoSEQ multiplex PCR; TCRdb keeps in-frame clones, though not all of them. This repertoire shows 100,000 to 130,000 clones, about 87% found once; its top ten account for around 0.73%. The input for sequencing was unstimulated CD4+ T cells sorted from spleen or lymph node cells, taken before transplant. These TCRs come from a human donor who was the organ donor for an intestinal transplant. CDR3s include the opening cysteine and the closing phenylalanine or tryptophan. A D gene is named only where the DNA matches it firmly. Some rows have no size entry. The others give once, few or many, or a class for an expanded clone.

clone_size,j_call,v_call,d_call,cdr3_nt,cdr3_aa
NA,TRBJ1-6,TRBV4-3,NA,TGCGCCAGCAGCCAAGTCTTGGGCAGTAGGAATTCACCCCTCCACTTT,CASSQVLGSRNSPLHF
NA,TRBJ2-1,TRBV14,NA,TGTGCCAGCAGCGCTTGGCCCGCTAACCTAAAGGGCAATGAGCAGTTCTTC,CASSAWPANLKGNEQFF
NA,TRBJ2-1,TRBV6-5,NA,TGTGCCAGCAGTTACTCGAATGGGTTTGTGAATGAGCAGTTCTTC,CASSYSNGFVNEQFF
NA,TRBJ2-5,TRBV5-4,NA,TGTGCCAGCAGCTTGTTCAGGGGGGACCAGTACTTC,CASSLFRGDQYF
once,TRBJ1-1,TRBV6-5,NA,TGTGCCAGCGGGCAGGCCTCCATGAACACTGAAGCTTTCTTT,CASGQASMNTEAFF
NA,TRBJ2-7,TRBV5-4,NA,TGTGCCAGCAGCTGGGGGGACAGAAGGGGCGAGCAGTACTTC,CASSWGDRRGEQYF
NA,TRBJ2-1,TRBV7-2,NA,TGTGCCAGCAGCTTAGTAGCCCCACGCGATGAGCAGTTCTTC,CASSLVAPRDEQFF
NA,TRBJ1-6,TRBV6-1,NA,TGTGCCAGCATCGCGGGGTCCTATAATTCACCCCTCCACTTT,CASIAGSYNSPLHF
NA,TRBJ1-2,TRBV7-9,NA,TGTGCCAGCAGCTTAGTAGGGGGGAACTATGGCTACACCTTC,CASSLVGGNYGYTF
NA,TRBJ1-5,TRBV2,NA,TGTGCCAGCCGGGACATTGTTAGCAATCAGCCCCAGCATTTT,CASRDIVSNQPQHF
NA,TRBJ2-1,TRBV19,TRBD2,TGTGCCAGTAGTAATGACCGCTGGGCTAGCGGTTACAATGAGCAGTTCTTC,CASSNDRWASGYNEQFF
once,TRBJ2-3,TRBV27,TRBD1,TGTGCCAGCAGGCGGGGCCTCTTGGACAGGGGGCAGGATACGCAGTATTTT,CASRRGLLDRGQDTQYF
NA,TRBJ1-2,TRBV10-3,TRBD1,TGTGCCGCCCGACAGGGGCCGAGCTATGGCTACACCTTC,CAARQGPSYGYTF
NA,TRBJ1-5,TRBV21-1,NA,TGTGCCAGCAACAAAAGCGATGGCAATCAGCCCCAGCATTTT,CASNKSDGNQPQHF
NA,TRBJ1-2,TRBV7-3,NA,TGTGCCAGCAGCACAGACGGGGAGGGACTATCGGAATGGACCTTC,CASSTDGEGLSEWTF
NA,TRBJ1-2,TRBV27,NA,TGTGCCAGCACCGGGGCGGGGCGCTGGGATGGCTACACCTTC,CASTGAGRWDGYTF
NA,TRBJ1-2,TRBV5-1,NA,TGCGCCAGCAGCTTAGGCAGTCTTAACTATGGCTACACCTTC,CASSLGSLNYGYTF
NA,TRBJ1-4,TRBV7-2,TRBD1,TGTGCCAGCAGCTTAGCAGGGACAGAAGAAAAACTGTTTTTT,CASSLAGTEEKLFF
NA,TRBJ1-2,TRBV6-1,NA,TGTGCCAGCAGTGAAGTCCGGAGAAACTATGGCTACACCTTC,CASSEVRRNYGYTF
NA,TRBJ1-1,TRBV7-3,TRBD1,TGTGCCAGCAGCCCGGACAGGGGGCGAAATGAAGCTTTCTTT,CASSPDRGRNEAFF
NA,TRBJ2-7,TRBV20-1,NA,TGCAGTGCTAGTGTCGGCTACGAGCAGTACTTC,CSASVGYEQYF
NA,TRBJ1-2,TRBV29-1,TRBD1,TGCAGCGGTGGGCAGGGGGGGAACTATGGCTACACCTTC,CSGGQGGNYGYTF
NA,TRBJ1-6,TRBV6-1,NA,TGTGCCAGCAGTGAAGCTCCGTATTCCTATAATTCACCCCTCCACTTT,CASSEAPYSYNSPLHF
NA,TRBJ1-1,TRBV6-5,NA,TGTGCCAGCAGTTACTCCAGCTTTATGAACACTGAAGCTTTCTTT,CASSYSSFMNTEAFF
NA,TRBJ1-5,TRBV19,NA,TGTGCCAGTAGAAGGATTGAGGGAAGCAATCAGCCCCAGCATTTT,CASRRIEGSNQPQHF
NA,TRBJ2-7,TRBV4-1,TRBD1,TGCGCCAGCAGCCAAGTGGGGACAGGGGGGAACGAGCAGTACTTC,CASSQVGTGGNEQYF
NA,TRBJ1-2,TRBV4-2,NA,TGTGCCAGCAGCCAAGGACCGAACTATGGCTACACCTTC,CASSQGPNYGYTF
NA,TRBJ2-1,TRBV2,TRBD2,TGTGCCAGCAGTGAACTACTAGCGGGATCGACCTACAATGAGCAGTTCTTC,CASSELLAGSTYNEQFF